The rows below give T cell receptor beta chains drawn from one sample of a study of beta chain features in type 1 diabetes. Clones were read by immunoSEQ multiplex PCR, and TCRdb kept only the in-frame ones, dropping some. In the table there are 95,000 to 150,000 clones, 16% of which are singletons. The sample consisted of central memory CD4+ T cells from blood. The receptors here all came from a man aged 30-40 years with type 1 diabetes. CDR3s include the opening cysteine and the closing phenylalanine or tryptophan. A D gene is named only where the DNA matches it firmly. Size is omitted from some rows. Given values are once, few, many or a class for expanded clones.

len: 17; d_gene: NA; v_gene: TRBV4-2; j_gene: TRBJ2-1; abundance: many; CDR3nt: TGTGCCAGCAGCCAAGACCCAGGGCTTAGCTCCTACAATGAGCAGTTCTTC; CDR3aa: CASSQDPGLSSYNEQFF
len: 16; d_gene: NA; v_gene: TRBV2; j_gene: TRBJ2-5; abundance: NA; CDR3nt: TGTGCCAGCAGTGAAGGGCGGGGAACGTACCAAGAGACCCAGTACTTC; CDR3aa: CASSEGRGTYQETQYF
len: 15; d_gene: TRBD1; v_gene: TRBV5-4; j_gene: TRBJ1-4; abundance: NA; CDR3nt: TGTGCCAGCAAACCGGCCGGGACAGGGGATGAAAAACTGTTTTTT; CDR3aa: CASKPAGTGDEKLFF
len: 15; d_gene: TRBD1; v_gene: TRBV4-3; j_gene: TRBJ2-5; abundance: few; CDR3nt: TGCGCCAGCAGCCAAGACAGGACAGGGGGAGAGACCCAGTACTTC; CDR3aa: CASSQDRTGGETQYF
len: 15; d_gene: NA; v_gene: TRBV19; j_gene: TRBJ1-4; abundance: few; CDR3nt: TGTGCCAGTAGTACAAGACAGAGCCTTAATGAAAAACTGTTTTTT; CDR3aa: CASSTRQSLNEKLFF
len: 11; d_gene: NA; v_gene: TRBV7-9; j_gene: TRBJ2-5; abundance: NA; CDR3nt: TGTGCCAGCAGCTCCGATGGGACCCAGTACTTC; CDR3aa: CASSSDGTQYF
len: 18; d_gene: TRBD1; v_gene: TRBV2; j_gene: TRBJ1-5; abundance: many; CDR3nt: TGTGCCAGCTCGAAATTAGGGACAGGGATATGGAGCAATCAGCCCCAGCATTTT; CDR3aa: CASSKLGTGIWSNQPQHF
len: 15; d_gene: TRBD1; v_gene: TRBV10-3; j_gene: TRBJ1-1; abundance: NA; CDR3nt: TGTGCCATCAGTGCCCAGGGACAGGGGGAAACTGAAGCTTTCTTT; CDR3aa: CAISAQGQGETEAFF
len: 11; d_gene: NA; v_gene: TRBV20-1; j_gene: TRBJ1-2; abundance: NA; CDR3nt: TGCAGTGCTACGCCGAACTATGGCTACACCTTC; CDR3aa: CSATPNYGYTF
len: 13; d_gene: NA; v_gene: TRBV7-7; j_gene: TRBJ2-1; abundance: NA; CDR3nt: TGTGCTAGCAGCTCGAACCTCAGGGCCGAGCAGTTCTTC; CDR3aa: CASSSNLRAEQFF
len: 16; d_gene: TRBD1; v_gene: TRBV23-1; j_gene: TRBJ2-5; abundance: NA; CDR3nt: TGCGCCAGCAGTCAGCCTGACAGGGGAAGGAGGGAGACCCAGTACTTC; CDR3aa: CASSQPDRGRRETQYF
len: 13; d_gene: NA; v_gene: TRBV6-5; j_gene: TRBJ1-5; abundance: NA; CDR3nt: TGTGCCAGCAGTTACTCAGTCGACCAGCCCCAGCATTTT; CDR3aa: CASSYSVDQPQHF
len: 16; d_gene: NA; v_gene: TRBV4-1; j_gene: TRBJ1-2; abundance: once; CDR3nt: TGCGCCAGCGGCTTTGAGGTGCGCAGGCGCAACTATGGCTACACCTTC; CDR3aa: CASGFEVRRRNYGYTF
len: 15; d_gene: NA; v_gene: TRBV5-6; j_gene: TRBJ2-3; abundance: few; CDR3nt: TGTGCCAGCAGCACGACAGGACAAGGAAAAGATACGCAGTATTTT; CDR3aa: CASSTTGQGKDTQYF
len: 16; d_gene: TRBD1; v_gene: TRBV14; j_gene: TRBJ1-6; abundance: few; CDR3nt: TGTGCCAGCAGCCAACTAGGGGGCTCGTTGGATTCACCCCTCCACTTT; CDR3aa: CASSQLGGSLDSPLHF
len: 15; d_gene: TRBD2; v_gene: TRBV27; j_gene: TRBJ2-7; abundance: NA; CDR3nt: TGTGCCAGCAGTTTACTGACTAGCGAGGGGCGCGAGCAGTACTTC; CDR3aa: CASSLLTSEGREQYF
len: 15; d_gene: NA; v_gene: TRBV21-1; j_gene: TRBJ1-4; abundance: many; CDR3nt: TGTGCCAGCAGCCCCCGTGGGGGACATTATGAAAAACTGTTTTTT; CDR3aa: CASSPRGGHYEKLFF
len: 15; d_gene: NA; v_gene: TRBV13; j_gene: TRBJ2-7; abundance: few; CDR3nt: TGTGCCAGCAGCTCGGGACCGACAAGCTCCTACGAGCAGTACTTC; CDR3aa: CASSSGPTSSYEQYF
len: 16; d_gene: TRBD1; v_gene: TRBV7-9; j_gene: TRBJ1-2; abundance: NA; CDR3nt: TGTGCCAGCAGTCCTAATACAGGGGGAGCTAACTATGGCTACACCTTC; CDR3aa: CASSPNTGGANYGYTF
len: 16; d_gene: TRBD2; v_gene: TRBV7-6; j_gene: TRBJ2-3; abundance: NA; CDR3nt: TGTGCCAGCAGCTCATCGCCTAGCGGGGGCCAAGATACGCAGTATTTT; CDR3aa: CASSSSPSGGQDTQYF
len: 14; d_gene: TRBD1; v_gene: TRBV10-3; j_gene: TRBJ1-2; abundance: NA; CDR3nt: TGTGCCATCAGTGCAGGACAGGGGAACTATGGCTACACCTTC; CDR3aa: CAISAGQGNYGYTF
len: 14; d_gene: NA; v_gene: TRBV11-2; j_gene: TRBJ2-7; abundance: few; CDR3nt: TGTGCCAGCAGCACATCCATGAACACCTACGAGCAGTACTTC; CDR3aa: CASSTSMNTYEQYF
len: 14; d_gene: NA; v_gene: TRBV7-2; j_gene: TRBJ1-5; abundance: NA; CDR3nt: TGTGCCAGCAGCTTAGAAGGTCCCAATCAGCCCCAGCATTTT; CDR3aa: CASSLEGPNQPQHF
len: 15; d_gene: TRBD1; v_gene: TRBV27; j_gene: TRBJ2-1; abundance: NA; CDR3nt: TGTGCCAGCAGTTCGGACAGGGCTTCCTACAATGAGCAGTTCTTC; CDR3aa: CASSSDRASYNEQFF
len: 14; d_gene: NA; v_gene: TRBV6-1; j_gene: TRBJ2-7; abundance: few; CDR3nt: TGTGCCGTCCGGTCGGCAGGGGTTGTGAGCGAGCAGTACTTC; CDR3aa: CAVRSAGVVSEQYF
len: 14; d_gene: TRBD1; v_gene: TRBV7-2; j_gene: TRBJ2-5; abundance: NA; CDR3nt: TGTGCCAGCAGCTTTAGGCAGGGGGAAGAGACCCAGTACTTC; CDR3aa: CASSFRQGEETQYF
len: 16; d_gene: NA; v_gene: TRBV7-2; j_gene: TRBJ1-6; abundance: NA; CDR3nt: TGTGCCAGCAGCTTAGTACCGGGGGGCTATAATTCACCCCTCCACTTT; CDR3aa: CASSLVPGGYNSPLHF
len: 14; d_gene: TRBD2; v_gene: TRBV27; j_gene: TRBJ2-3; abundance: NA; CDR3nt: TGTGCCAGCAAGACGGGACTAGAAACAGATACGCAGTATTTT; CDR3aa: CASKTGLETDTQYF
len: 13; d_gene: NA; v_gene: TRBV28; j_gene: TRBJ2-1; abundance: NA; CDR3nt: TGTGCCAGCAGCACTGGGGAACCAAATGAGCAGTTCTTC; CDR3aa: CASSTGEPNEQFF
len: 13; d_gene: TRBD2; v_gene: TRBV11-2; j_gene: TRBJ2-5; abundance: NA; CDR3nt: TGTGCCAGCAGCTTAGACCCTAGCGGGGGGCCCTACTTC; CDR3aa: CASSLDPSGGPYF
len: 16; d_gene: NA; v_gene: TRBV30; j_gene: TRBJ1-4; abundance: few; CDR3nt: TGTGCCTGCGAAGGGGGAGAGTATCGTACTAATGAAAAACTGTTTTTT; CDR3aa: CACEGGEYRTNEKLFF
len: 13; d_gene: NA; v_gene: TRBV18; j_gene: TRBJ2-3; abundance: few; CDR3nt: TGTGCCAGCTCACCCGTTCGGGGCCCGCCGGTGCCTTTT; CDR3aa: CASSPVRGPPVPF
len: 11; d_gene: NA; v_gene: TRBV30; j_gene: TRBJ1-3; abundance: few; CDR3nt: TGTGCCTGTAAAGAAGGGGACACCATATATTTT; CDR3aa: CACKEGDTIYF
len: 15; d_gene: NA; v_gene: TRBV7-9; j_gene: TRBJ2-2; abundance: NA; CDR3nt: TGTGCCAGCAGCCTCACAGGGGAGGTCTTCGGGGAGCTGTTTTTT; CDR3aa: CASSLTGEVFGELFF
len: 14; d_gene: NA; v_gene: TRBV5-1; j_gene: TRBJ2-3; abundance: few; CDR3nt: TGCGCCAGCAGCTTCGTCGGGAACGGAGATACGCAGTATTTT; CDR3aa: CASSFVGNGDTQYF
len: 14; d_gene: NA; v_gene: TRBV18; j_gene: TRBJ2-6; abundance: NA; CDR3nt: TGTGCCAGCTCACCAGGGACCGGGGCCAACGTCCTGACTTTC; CDR3aa: CASSPGTGANVLTF
len: 15; d_gene: NA; v_gene: TRBV18; j_gene: TRBJ2-3; abundance: NA; CDR3nt: TGTGCCAGCTCACCTCTCGAGTCTAGCACAGATACGCAGTATTTT; CDR3aa: CASSPLESSTDTQYF
len: 15; d_gene: NA; v_gene: TRBV4-2; j_gene: TRBJ2-5; abundance: NA; CDR3nt: TGTGCCAGCAGCCAAGATGTGCAGAGCCAAGAGACCCAGTACTTC; CDR3aa: CASSQDVQSQETQYF
len: 13; d_gene: NA; v_gene: TRBV18; j_gene: TRBJ2-5; abundance: NA; CDR3nt: TGTGCCAGCTCACCTTCCTGGGGAGAGACCCAGTACTTC; CDR3aa: CASSPSWGETQYF
len: 13; d_gene: TRBD1; v_gene: TRBV5-1; j_gene: TRBJ1-4; abundance: few; CDR3nt: TGCGCCAGCAGCTTAGGACAGGATGAAAAACTGTTTTTT; CDR3aa: CASSLGQDEKLFF
len: 13; d_gene: TRBD2; v_gene: TRBV29-1; j_gene: TRBJ2-3; abundance: few; CDR3nt: TGCAGCGGCGAGCGGGGTAACACAGATACGCAGTATTTT; CDR3aa: CSGERGNTDTQYF
len: 11; d_gene: NA; v_gene: TRBV30; j_gene: TRBJ2-5; abundance: few; CDR3nt: TGTGCCTGGGGGAAACAAGAGACCCAGTACTTC; CDR3aa: CAWGKQETQYF
len: 13; d_gene: NA; v_gene: TRBV6-5; j_gene: TRBJ2-3; abundance: few; CDR3nt: TGTGCCAGCCGGCCTGGGGGCACAGATACGCAGTATTTT; CDR3aa: CASRPGGTDTQYF
len: 15; d_gene: NA; v_gene: TRBV2; j_gene: TRBJ2-7; abundance: few; CDR3nt: TGTGCCAGCAGTGAAGCGCTTCAAGGGGTGGGGGAGCAGTACTTC; CDR3aa: CASSEALQGVGEQYF
len: 15; d_gene: NA; v_gene: TRBV30; j_gene: TRBJ2-5; abundance: few; CDR3nt: TGTGCCTGGAGGGGGGTCGACGGACTACAAGAGACCCAGTACTTC; CDR3aa: CAWRGVDGLQETQYF
len: 15; d_gene: NA; v_gene: TRBV7-9; j_gene: TRBJ1-2; abundance: NA; CDR3nt: TGTGCCAGCAGCTTAGCGAACAGGATCAACTATGGCTACACCTTC; CDR3aa: CASSLANRINYGYTF
len: 14; d_gene: NA; v_gene: TRBV29-1; j_gene: TRBJ2-6; abundance: NA; CDR3nt: TGCAGCGTTAACTCAGGGTCAGGGGCCAACGTCCTGACTTTC; CDR3aa: CSVNSGSGANVLTF
len: 13; d_gene: NA; v_gene: TRBV4-3; j_gene: TRBJ1-1; abundance: NA; CDR3nt: TGCGCCAGCAGCCCAAGTGGGAGCACTGAAGCTTTCTTT; CDR3aa: CASSPSGSTEAFF
len: 15; d_gene: NA; v_gene: TRBV5-1; j_gene: TRBJ2-7; abundance: NA; CDR3nt: TGCGCCAGCAGCTTGGGACAGGGAGGACTCTCCGAGCAGTACTTC; CDR3aa: CASSLGQGGLSEQYF
len: 13; d_gene: NA; v_gene: TRBV19; j_gene: TRBJ1-1; abundance: few; CDR3nt: TGTGCCAGTAGTGACCTCCCGGGAGACTGGACTTTCTTT; CDR3aa: CASSDLPGDWTFF
len: 13; d_gene: NA; v_gene: TRBV7-9; j_gene: TRBJ2-7; abundance: few; CDR3nt: TGTGCCAGCAGCCGACAGGAGATCTACGAGCAGTACTTC; CDR3aa: CASSRQEIYEQYF
len: 13; d_gene: TRBD2; v_gene: TRBV28; j_gene: TRBJ2-1; abundance: many; CDR3nt: TGTGCCAGCACCCTTAGCGGGGATCGTGAGCAGTTCTTC; CDR3aa: CASTLSGDREQFF
len: 12; d_gene: NA; v_gene: TRBV7-9; j_gene: TRBJ2-7; abundance: few; CDR3nt: TGTGCCAGCAGCCCCCTCGGGTACGAGCAGTACTTC; CDR3aa: CASSPLGYEQYF
len: 16; d_gene: NA; v_gene: TRBV5-6; j_gene: TRBJ1-6; abundance: NA; CDR3nt: TGTGCCAGCAGCTTGGCTCCTCAGGGGCATAATTCACCCCTCCACTTT; CDR3aa: CASSLAPQGHNSPLHF
len: 17; d_gene: TRBD2; v_gene: TRBV5-8; j_gene: TRBJ2-1; abundance: NA; CDR3nt: TGTGCCAGCAGCATACCGACTAGCGGGGTGAAGGACAATGAGCAGTTCTTC; CDR3aa: CASSIPTSGVKDNEQFF